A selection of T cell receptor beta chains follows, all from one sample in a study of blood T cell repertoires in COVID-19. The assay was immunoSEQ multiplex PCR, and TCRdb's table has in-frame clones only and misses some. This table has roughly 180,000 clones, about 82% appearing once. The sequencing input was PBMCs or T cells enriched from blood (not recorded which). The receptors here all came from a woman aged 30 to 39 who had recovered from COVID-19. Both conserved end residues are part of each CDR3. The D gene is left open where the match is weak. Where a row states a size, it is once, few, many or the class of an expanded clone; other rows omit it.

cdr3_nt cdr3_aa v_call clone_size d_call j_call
TGTGCCAGCAGCGTAGCAATTGGAGCGGGGACAGATACGCAGTATTTT CASSVAIGAGTDTQYF TRBV9 NA TRBD2 TRBJ2-3
TGTGCCAGCAGTGACCCTAGCGACTACGAGCAGTACTTC CASSDPSDYEQYF TRBV2 NA NA TRBJ2-7
TGTGCCAGTAGTATAACGACAGACAATGAGCAGTTCTTC CASSITTDNEQFF TRBV19 NA NA TRBJ2-1
TGCGCCAGCAAGTTAGCGGGAGGGCCTGGAGAGACCCAGTACTTC CASKLAGGPGETQYF TRBV5-1 NA TRBD2 TRBJ2-5
TGTGCCAGCAGCTTAATAGGCCTAGTTGTAGGTCAGCCCCAGCATTTT CASSLIGLVVGQPQHF TRBV7-3 NA NA TRBJ1-5
TGCGCCAGCAGTGTTCAGGCGCCACCCTATTCGGATGGTTCACCCCTCCACTTT CASSVQAPPYSDGSPLHF TRBV10-1 NA NA TRBJ1-6
TGTGCCAGCAGCTTTACCAGGACAGGGGGAGGTAAGAACACTGAAGCTTTCTTT CASSFTRTGGGKNTEAFF TRBV13 NA TRBD1 TRBJ1-1
TGTGCCAGCAGCTTAGAGGGACAGAGCCTTGAAGCTTTCTTT CASSLEGQSLEAFF TRBV11-2 NA TRBD1 TRBJ1-1
TGTGCCACCAGTGATTTTCAAGCGGGAGGGCCGGGTGAGCAGTTCTTC CATSDFQAGGPGEQFF TRBV24-1 NA TRBD2 TRBJ2-1
TGTGCCAGCAGTGAATCAGGGTTACTTGGAAACACCATATATTTT CASSESGLLGNTIYF TRBV27 once NA TRBJ1-3
TGTGCCAGCAGTGAATACTTCGGGACTCTCTATGGCTACACCTTC CASSEYFGTLYGYTF TRBV25-1 once NA TRBJ1-2
TGTGCCAGCATAAGAAGGGGACAGACTAATGAAAAACTGTTTTTT CASIRRGQTNEKLFF TRBV6-5 NA TRBD1 TRBJ1-4
TGTGCCAGTAGCTGGGGCAGCATGAACACTGAAGCTTTCTTT CASSWGSMNTEAFF TRBV19 NA NA TRBJ1-1
TGTGCCATCAGCCGGGACTACTCCTACAATGAGCAGTTCTTC CAISRDYSYNEQFF TRBV10-3 NA TRBD2 TRBJ2-1
TGTGCCAGCAGTGCGAGACTAGGCTACAATGAGCAGTTCTTC CASSARLGYNEQFF TRBV2 NA NA TRBJ2-1
TGCGCCAGCAGTTCCGGACAGGTCTCTGGAAACACCATATATTTT CASSSGQVSGNTIYF TRBV5-1 NA TRBD1 TRBJ1-3
TGTGCCAGCAGCCCTCTAGCTCACACAGGGGCCAACTATGGCTACACCTTC CASSPLAHTGANYGYTF TRBV5-8 NA TRBD1 TRBJ1-2
TGTGCCAGCGAGGGCCCCAAAAGGAGCAATGAGCAGTTCTTC CASEGPKRSNEQFF TRBV6-5 NA NA TRBJ2-1
TGTGCCAGCAGCTTGGAACTAGCACCCTACGAGCAGTACTTC CASSLELAPYEQYF TRBV5-6 NA NA TRBJ2-7
TGTGCCAGCAGTCTCAGCGGGAGCACCTACAATGAGCAGTTCTTC CASSLSGSTYNEQFF TRBV11-3 few TRBD2 TRBJ2-1
TGTGCCAGCAGCTCCTGGGACAGGGGAAAGAAAACCTACGAGCAGTACTTC CASSSWDRGKKTYEQYF TRBV7-8 NA TRBD1 TRBJ2-7
TGTGCCAGCTCACCCGGGGGGGGGCCCCCGGTCGAGCAGTACTTC CASSPGGGPPVEQYF TRBV18 NA TRBD2 TRBJ2-7
TGTGCCAGCAGCTACAGGTCAACTGAAGCTTTCTTT CASSYRSTEAFF TRBV7-8 NA NA TRBJ1-1
TGTGCCAGCAGTTACACCAACCGGGCTGAAGCTTTCTTT CASSYTNRAEAFF TRBV6-5 NA NA TRBJ1-1
TGCGCCAGCAGCTTAAATAGCGGGGCGAACACAGATACGCAGTATTTT CASSLNSGANTDTQYF TRBV5-1 NA TRBD2 TRBJ2-3
TGTGCCAGCAGTCGCGCAGGGTCCTTTTATTCACCCCTCCACTTT CASSRAGSFYSPLHF TRBV27 NA NA TRBJ1-6